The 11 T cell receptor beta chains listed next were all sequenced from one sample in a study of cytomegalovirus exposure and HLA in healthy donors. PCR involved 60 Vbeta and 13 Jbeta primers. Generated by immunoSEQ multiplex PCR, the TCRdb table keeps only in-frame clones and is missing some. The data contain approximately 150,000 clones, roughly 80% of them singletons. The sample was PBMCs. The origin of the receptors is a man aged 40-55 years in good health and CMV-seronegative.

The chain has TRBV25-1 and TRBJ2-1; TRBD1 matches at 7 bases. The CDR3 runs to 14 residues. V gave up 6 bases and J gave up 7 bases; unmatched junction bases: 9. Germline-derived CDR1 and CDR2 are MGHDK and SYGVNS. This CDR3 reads CASRPGTGENEQFF. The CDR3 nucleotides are TGTGCCAGCAGGCCGGGAACAGGGGAAAATGAGCAGTTCTTC. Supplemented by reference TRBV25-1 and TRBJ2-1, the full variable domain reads EADIYQTPRYLVIGTGKKITLECSQTMGHDKMYWYQQDPGMELHLIHYSYGVNSTEKGDLSSESTVSRIRTEHFPLTLESARPSHTSQYLCASRPGTGENEQFFGPGTRLTVL.

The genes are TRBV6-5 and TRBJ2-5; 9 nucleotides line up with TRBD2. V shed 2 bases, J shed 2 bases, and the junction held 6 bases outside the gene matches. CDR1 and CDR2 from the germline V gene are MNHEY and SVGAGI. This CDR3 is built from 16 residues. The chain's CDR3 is CASSYGRLAEQETQYF. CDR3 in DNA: TGTGCCAGCAGTTACGGACGACTAGCGGAGCAAGAGACCCAGTACTTC.

Here the CDR3 DNA reads TGTGCCAGCAGTGGAGAATTCGAGACCCAGTACTTC. It translates to CASSGEFETQYF. The V call is TRBV2, the J call TRBJ2-5, with D hard to call. The germline V and J ends were trimmed by 4 bases and 5 bases, with 8 bases remaining between them. CDR3 length: 12 amino acids. Germline V gene sequence: CDR1 SNHLY, CDR2 FYNNEI.

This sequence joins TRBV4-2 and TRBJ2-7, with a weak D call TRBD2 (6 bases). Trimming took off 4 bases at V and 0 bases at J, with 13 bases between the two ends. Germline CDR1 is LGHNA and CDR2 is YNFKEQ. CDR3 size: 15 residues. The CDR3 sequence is CASSREVVSSYEQYF. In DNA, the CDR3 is TGTGCCAGCAGCCGGGAGGTAGTAAGCTCCTACGAGCAGTACTTC.

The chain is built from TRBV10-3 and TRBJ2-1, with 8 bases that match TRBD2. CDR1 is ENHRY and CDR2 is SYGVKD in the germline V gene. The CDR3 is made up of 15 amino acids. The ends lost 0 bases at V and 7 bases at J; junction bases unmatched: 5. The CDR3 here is CAISESIAGGNEQFF. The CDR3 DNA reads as TGTGCCATCAGTGAGTCTATCGCGGGGGGAAATGAGCAGTTCTTC.

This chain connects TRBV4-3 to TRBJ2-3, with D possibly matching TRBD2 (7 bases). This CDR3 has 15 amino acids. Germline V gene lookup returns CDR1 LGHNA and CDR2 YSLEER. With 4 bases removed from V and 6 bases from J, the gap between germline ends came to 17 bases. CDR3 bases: TGCGCCAGCAGCCCGGGGGCTAGCGGACTGGATACGCAGTATTTT. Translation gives CASSPGASGLDTQYF.

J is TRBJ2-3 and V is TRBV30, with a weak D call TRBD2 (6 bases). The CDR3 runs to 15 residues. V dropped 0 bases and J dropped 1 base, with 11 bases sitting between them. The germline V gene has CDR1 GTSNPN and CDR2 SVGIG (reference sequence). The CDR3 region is CAWSVEGRRTDTQYF. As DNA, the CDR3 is TGTGCCTGGAGTGTGGAGGGTCGCCGCACAGATACGCAGTATTTT.

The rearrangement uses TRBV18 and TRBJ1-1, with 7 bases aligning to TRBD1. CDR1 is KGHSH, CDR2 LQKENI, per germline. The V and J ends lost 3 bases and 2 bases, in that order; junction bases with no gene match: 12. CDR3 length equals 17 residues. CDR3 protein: CASSPKTGQARNTEAFF. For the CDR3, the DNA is TGTGCCAGCTCACCCAAGACCGGACAGGCACGAAACACTGAAGCTTTCTTT. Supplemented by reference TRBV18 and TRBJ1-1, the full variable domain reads NAGVMQNPRHLVRRRGQEARLRCSPMKGHSHVYWYRQLPEEGLKFMVYLQKENIIDESGMPKERFSAEFPKEGPSILRIQQVVRGDSAAYFCASSPKTGQARNTEAFFGQGTRLTVV.

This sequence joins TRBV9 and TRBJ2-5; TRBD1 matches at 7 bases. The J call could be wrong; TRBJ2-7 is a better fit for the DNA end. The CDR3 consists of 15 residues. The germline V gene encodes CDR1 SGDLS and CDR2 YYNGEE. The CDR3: CASSVGGTDLYEQYF. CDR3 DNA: TGTGCCAGCAGCGTAGGAGGGACAGATCTTTACGAGCAGTACTTC.

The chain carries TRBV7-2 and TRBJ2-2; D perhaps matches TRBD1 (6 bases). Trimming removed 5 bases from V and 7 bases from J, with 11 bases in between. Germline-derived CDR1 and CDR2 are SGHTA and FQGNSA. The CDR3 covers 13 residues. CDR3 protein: CASSPRGIGELFF. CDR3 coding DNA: TGTGCCAGCAGCCCTAGGGGGATCGGGGAGCTGTTTTTT.

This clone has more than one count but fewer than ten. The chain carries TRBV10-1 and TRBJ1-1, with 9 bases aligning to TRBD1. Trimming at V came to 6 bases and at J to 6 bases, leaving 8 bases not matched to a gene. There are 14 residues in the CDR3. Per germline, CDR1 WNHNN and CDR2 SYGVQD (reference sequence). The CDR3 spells CASSGGTGKAEAFF. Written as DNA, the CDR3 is TGCGCCAGCAGCGGAGGGACAGGGAAAGCTGAAGCTTTCTTT.